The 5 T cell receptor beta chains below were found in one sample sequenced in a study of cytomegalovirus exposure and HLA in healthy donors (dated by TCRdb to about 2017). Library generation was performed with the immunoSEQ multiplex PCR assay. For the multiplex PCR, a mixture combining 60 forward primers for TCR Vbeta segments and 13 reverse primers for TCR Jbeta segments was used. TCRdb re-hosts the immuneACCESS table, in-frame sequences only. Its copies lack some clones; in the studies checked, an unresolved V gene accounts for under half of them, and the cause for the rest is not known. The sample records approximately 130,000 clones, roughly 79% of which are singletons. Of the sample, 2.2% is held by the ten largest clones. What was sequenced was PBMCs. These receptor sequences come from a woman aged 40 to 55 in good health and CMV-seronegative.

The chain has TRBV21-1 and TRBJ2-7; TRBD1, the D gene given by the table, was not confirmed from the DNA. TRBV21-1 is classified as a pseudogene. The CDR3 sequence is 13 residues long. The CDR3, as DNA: TGTGCCAGCATCCAACAGGGGGACTACGAGCAGTACTTC. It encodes CASIQQGDYEQYF.

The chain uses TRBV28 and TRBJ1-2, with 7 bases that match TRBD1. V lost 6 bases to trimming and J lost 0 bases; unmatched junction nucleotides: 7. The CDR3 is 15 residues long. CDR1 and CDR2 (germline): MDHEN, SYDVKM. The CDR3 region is CASSRPGTANYGYTF. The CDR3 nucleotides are TGTGCCAGCAGCCGACCAGGGACAGCTAACTATGGCTACACCTTC.

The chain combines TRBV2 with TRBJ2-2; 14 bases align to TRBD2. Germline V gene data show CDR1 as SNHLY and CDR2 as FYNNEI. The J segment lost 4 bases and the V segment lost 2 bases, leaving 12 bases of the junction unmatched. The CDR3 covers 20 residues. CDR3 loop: CASSETPGLAGEGFTGELFF. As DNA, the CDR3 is TGTGCCAGCAGTGAAACGCCGGGACTAGCGGGAGAGGGGTTCACCGGGGAGCTGTTTTTT.

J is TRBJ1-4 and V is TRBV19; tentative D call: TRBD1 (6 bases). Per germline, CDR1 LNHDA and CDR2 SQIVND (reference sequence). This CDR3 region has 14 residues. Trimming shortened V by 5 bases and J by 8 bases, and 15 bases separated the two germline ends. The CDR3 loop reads CASSSNRAEEKLFF. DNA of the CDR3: TGTGCCAGTAGTTCAAACAGGGCGGAGGAAAAACTGTTTTTT.

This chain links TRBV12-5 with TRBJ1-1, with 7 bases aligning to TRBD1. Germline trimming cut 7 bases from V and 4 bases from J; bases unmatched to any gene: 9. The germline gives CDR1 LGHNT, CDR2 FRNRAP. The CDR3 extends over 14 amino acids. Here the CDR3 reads CASALQGTVTEAFF. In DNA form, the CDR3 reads TGTGCTAGTGCCCTACAGGGGACCGTCACTGAAGCTTTCTTT.